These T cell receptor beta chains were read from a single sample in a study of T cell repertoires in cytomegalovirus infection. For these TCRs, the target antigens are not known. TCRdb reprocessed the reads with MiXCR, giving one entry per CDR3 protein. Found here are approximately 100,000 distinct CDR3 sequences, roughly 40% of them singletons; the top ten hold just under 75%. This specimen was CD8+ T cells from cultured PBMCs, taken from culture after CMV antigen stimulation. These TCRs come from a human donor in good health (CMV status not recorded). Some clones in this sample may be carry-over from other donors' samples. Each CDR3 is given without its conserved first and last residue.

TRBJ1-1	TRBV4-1	ASSQDNRGGTEAF
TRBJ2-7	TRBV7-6	ASSKPGTPYEQY
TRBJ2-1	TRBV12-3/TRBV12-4	ASSFGPNEQF
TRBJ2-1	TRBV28	ASTLSGTLRGEQF
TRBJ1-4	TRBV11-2	ASSWGSLMGEKLF
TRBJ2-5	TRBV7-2	ASSLALSRIETQY
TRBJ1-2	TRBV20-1	SARVGGSEGYT
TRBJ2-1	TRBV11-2	ASSYKTSGGDWNEQF
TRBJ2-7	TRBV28	ASSFRGLRSYEQY
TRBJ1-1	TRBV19	ASSIGGDTEAF
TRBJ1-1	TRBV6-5	ASSYSPETGHTEAF
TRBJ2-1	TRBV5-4	ASSFRGDNEQF
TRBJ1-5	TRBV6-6	ASTNAGGQPQH
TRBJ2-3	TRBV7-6	ASKGDTQY
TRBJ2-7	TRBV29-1	SVEDPEGGYEQY
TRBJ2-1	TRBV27	ASTGLAEEQF
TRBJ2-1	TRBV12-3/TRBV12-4	ASSLTGGYNEQF
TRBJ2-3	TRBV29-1	SVEGTSGTDTQY